A single sample is the source of the 16 T cell receptor beta chains below, sequenced in a study of T cells in women clearing cervical HPV infection. Generated by immunoSEQ multiplex PCR, the TCRdb table keeps only in-frame clones and is missing some. Its table records 25,000 to 30,000 clones. The sequencing input was blood buffy coat. The receptors originated from a woman aged 18 to 75 with a cervical HPV16 infection that either progressed to CIN3+ or cleared (not recorded which).

In regard to this clone: The read stops 3 residues short of the end of the CDR3; the missing end is completed from the germline J gene. This chain links TRBV19 with TRBJ2-2; 13 bases align to TRBD2. V lost 6 bases, J lost 7 bases, and 2 bases stayed unmatched. The CDR3 spans 14 residues. The germline gives CDR1 LNHDA, CDR2 SQIVND (reference sequence). CDR3 in amino acids: CASRLAGGNGELFF. CDR3 DNA (partial): TGTGCCAGTAGACTAGCGGGAGGGAACGGGGAG.

In the case of this clone: The read halts 3 residues ahead of the CDR3 end, with the missing end drawn from the germline J gene. The chain combines TRBV27 with TRBJ2-7; D perhaps matches TRBD2 (5 bases). The germline V and J ends were trimmed by 3 bases and 3 bases, with 12 bases remaining between them. Germline V gene lookup returns CDR1 MNHEY and CDR2 SMNVEV (reference sequence). The CDR3 covers 14 residues. The CDR3 bases that were read are TGTGCCAGCAGTTTTAGAGGGTCCAACTACGAG. Protein sequence: CASSFRGSNYE. The complete CDR3 reads CASSFRGSNYEQYF.

For this clone: The read halts 3 residues ahead of the CDR3 end, with the missing end drawn from the germline J gene. V usage is TRBV2 and J usage is TRBJ2-2, with D perhaps matching TRBD1 (7 bases). The CDR3 spans 15 residues. The V gene lost 6 bases and the J gene lost 4 bases, with 15 bases spanning the gap. Germline CDR1 is SNHLY and CDR2 is FYNNEI. The CDR3 bases that were read are TGTGCCAGCAGGGAGGGGGCAACGGCCACCGGGGAG. This gives the protein CASREGATATGE. The whole CDR3 sequence reads CASREGATATGELFF.

A word on this clone: The CDR3 end falls 3 residues outside the read, so it is completed with the germline J gene. This rearrangement joins TRBV19 to TRBJ2-2; D remains ambiguous. The CDR3 extends over 15 amino acids. The ends were cut back, 4 bases at V and 6 bases at J, with 15 bases in the middle. Per germline, CDR1 LNHDA and CDR2 SQIVND (reference sequence). The CDR3 protein is CASSTESSRAGELFF. CDR3 DNA, as far as it was read: TGTGCCAGTAGTACCGAATCTTCACGCGCCGGGGAG.

Concerning this clone itself: The CDR3 end is not reached by the read, which stops 3 residues before it; the germline J gene fills it in. The chain links TRBV5-1 to TRBJ2-1, with TRBD2 matching 7 bases. The V and J ends lost 0 bases and 1 base, in that order; junction bases with no gene match: 4. The CDR3 loop spans 16 amino acids. In germline, CDR1 is SGHRS, CDR2 YFSETQ. The CDR3 here is CASSLGRGSSYNEQFF. The CDR3 bases that were read are TGCGCCAGCAGCTTGGGGCGCGGGAGTTCCTACAATGAG.

About this clone itself: The read falls 3 residues short of the CDR3 end, and the missing part is taken from the germline J gene. The genes are TRBV5-1 and TRBJ2-2, with D perhaps matching TRBD1 (6 bases). CDR3 size: 18 residues. The germline CDR1 and CDR2 sequences are SGHRS and YFSETQ. The CDR3 reads CASSLATGSTSGANVLFF. The covered CDR3 bases are TGCGCCAGCAGCTTGGCTACAGGGAGCACCTCTGGGGCCAACGTG.

As concerns this clone: Read data end 3 residues before the CDR3 end; the end is taken from the germline J gene. The chain employs TRBV4-2 and TRBJ2-6; 7 bases are shared with TRBD1. This CDR3 is 17 amino acids long. The germline CDR1 and CDR2 sequences are LGHNA and YNFKEQ. The V segment lost 4 bases and the J segment 0 bases; nucleotides outside the gene matches: 6. The part of the CDR3 DNA that was read is TGTGCCAGCAGCCGGGGACAGTTCCACTCTGGGGCCAACGTC. Translating it yields CASSRGQFHSGANV. The whole CDR3 is CASSRGQFHSGANVLTF.

Points on this clone: With the read ending 3 residues before the CDR3 end, the germline J gene is used to fill in that end. The rearrangement joins TRBV5-6 to TRBJ1-4; 7 nucleotides agree with TRBD1. Germline CDR1 reads SGHDT; CDR2 reads YYEEEE. V shed 4 bases, J shed 8 bases, and the junction held 11 bases outside the gene matches. The CDR3 loop spans 15 amino acids. The CDR3 bases that were read are TGTGCCAGCAGCGGTACAGGGGCTGGGTTAGAAAAA. This translates into CASSGTGAGLEK. Given in full, the CDR3 is CASSGTGAGLEKLFF.

Comment on this clone: The read falls 3 residues short of the CDR3 end, and the missing part is taken from the germline J gene. V usage is TRBV20-1 and J usage is TRBJ2-1; 12 bases map to TRBD2. V lost 2 bases and J lost 8; bases outside the gene matches: 7. CDR1 and CDR2 (germline): DFQATT, SNEGSKA (reference sequence). The CDR3 spans 15 residues. Partial CDR3 DNA: TGCAGTGCTAGACCGACTAGCGGGAGTCTATATGAG. Protein product: CSARPTSGSLYE. The CDR3 in its entirety is CSARPTSGSLYEQFF.

Turning to this clone: The CDR3 end is not reached by the read, which stops 3 residues before it; the germline J gene fills it in. The gene calls are TRBV5-4 and TRBJ2-3, with D possibly matching TRBD2 (5 bases). The CDR3 spans 15 residues. CDR1 SGHNT and CDR2 YYREEE come from the germline V gene (reference sequence). V dropped 1 base and J dropped 4 bases, with 13 bases sitting between them. The sequenced part of the CDR3 DNA is TGTGCCAGCAGCTTGTGGGCCGGAGGTGCAGATACG. As protein: CASSLWAGGADT. The whole CDR3 region reads CASSLWAGGADTQYF.

A remark on this clone: The observed sequence ends 3 residues before the CDR3 terminus, with the missing tail filled in from the germline J gene. This rearrangement joins TRBV6-2 or TRBV6-3 to TRBJ2-7; 12 bases agree with TRBD2. V lost 6 bases and J lost 4; bases outside the gene matches: 10. The CDR3 runs to 16 residues. The V gene's germline CDR1 is MNHEY and CDR2 SVGEGT. The part of the CDR3 DNA that was read is TGTGCCAGCAGGAGTATTTTAACTAGCGGGAGGTACGAG. This encodes CASRSILTSGRYE. The CDR3 in full is CASRSILTSGRYEQYF.

With respect to this clone: Read sequence stops 3 residues before the CDR3 end, and the germline J gene provides the missing end. This chain uses TRBV6-1 with TRBJ2-5; D may be TRBD1 (6 bases). Trimming removed 3 bases at V and 4 bases at J, with 9 bases between. The CDR3 sequence is 13 residues long. CDR1 MNHNS and CDR2 SASEGT come from the germline V gene. This CDR3 reads CASSDQGRETQYF. The DNA read from the CDR3 is TGTGCCAGCAGTGATCAGGGGCGAGAGACC.

Comment on this clone: Read sequence stops 3 residues before the CDR3 end, and the germline J gene provides the missing end. The rearrangement uses TRBV11-3 and TRBJ2-1; 8 positions match TRBD2. Trimming cost V 4 bases and J 1 base; bases outside gene matches: 3. Germline values: CDR1 SGHNT, CDR2 YENEEA. CDR3 length: 15 residues. The sequenced part of the CDR3 DNA is TGTGCCAGCAGCTCAACTAGCGGTTCCTACAATGAG. As protein: CASSSTSGSYNE. From start to end, the CDR3 is CASSSTSGSYNEQFF.

As for this clone: The DNA ends 3 residues before the CDR3 does, and the rest of the CDR3 is filled in from the germline J gene. The chain employs TRBV6-2 or TRBV6-3 and TRBJ2-7, with D possibly matching TRBD1 (5 bases). Trimming cost V 0 bases and J 5 bases, with 14 bases left between them. Germline values: CDR1 MNHEY, CDR2 SVGEGT. The CDR3 consists of 15 residues. The CDR3 region is CASSYSRPIGDEQYF. Partial CDR3 DNA: TGTGCCAGCAGTTACTCGCGGCCAATAGGGGACGAG.

With respect to this clone: The read gets to within 3 residues of the CDR3 end, and the germline J gene fills in the rest. This chain uses TRBV30 with TRBJ2-1; TRBD1 is a possible D gene (5 bases). The V end lost 2 bases, the J end lost 6 bases, and 8 bases lay between the germline ends. The CDR3 has 12 amino acids. Germline CDR1 and CDR2: GTSNPN and SVGIG (reference sequence). Incomplete CDR3 DNA: TGTGCCTGGAGTCAGGGCCCCAATGAG. It is translated as CAWSQGPNE. The entire CDR3 protein reads CAWSQGPNEQFF.

About this clone itself: The read halts 3 residues ahead of the CDR3 end, with the missing end drawn from the germline J gene. This chain connects TRBV10-3 to TRBJ2-1, with 9 bases fitting TRBD1. Germline lookup yields CDR1 ENHRY and CDR2 SYGVKD. The CDR3 sequence is 15 residues long. V was pared by 6 bases and J by 5 bases, with 8 bases of the junction left unmatched. The CDR3 DNA, read in part, is TGTGCCATCAGGAGCCCGGGACAGGGAGACAATGAG. Its translation: CAIRSPGQGDNE. The whole CDR3 protein is CAIRSPGQGDNEQFF.